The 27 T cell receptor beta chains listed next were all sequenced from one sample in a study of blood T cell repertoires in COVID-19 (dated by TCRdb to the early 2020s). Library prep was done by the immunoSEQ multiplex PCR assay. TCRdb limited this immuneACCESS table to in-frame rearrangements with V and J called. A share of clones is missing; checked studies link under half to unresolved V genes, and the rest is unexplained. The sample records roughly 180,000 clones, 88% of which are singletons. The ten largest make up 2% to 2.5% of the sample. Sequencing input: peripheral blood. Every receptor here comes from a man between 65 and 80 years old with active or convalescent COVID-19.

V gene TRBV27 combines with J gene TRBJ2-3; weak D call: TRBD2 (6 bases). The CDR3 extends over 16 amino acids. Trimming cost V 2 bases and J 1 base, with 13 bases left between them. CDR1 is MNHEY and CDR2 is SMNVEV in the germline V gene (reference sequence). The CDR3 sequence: CASSLIPTGGTDTQYF. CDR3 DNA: TGTGCCAGCAGTTTAATCCCCACGGGGGGCACAGATACGCAGTATTTT.

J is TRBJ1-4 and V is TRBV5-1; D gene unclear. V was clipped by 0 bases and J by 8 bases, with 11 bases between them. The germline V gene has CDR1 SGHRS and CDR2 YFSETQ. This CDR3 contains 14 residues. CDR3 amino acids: CASSLAQMREKLFF. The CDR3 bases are TGCGCCAGCAGCTTGGCTCAAATGAGGGAAAAACTGTTTTTT.

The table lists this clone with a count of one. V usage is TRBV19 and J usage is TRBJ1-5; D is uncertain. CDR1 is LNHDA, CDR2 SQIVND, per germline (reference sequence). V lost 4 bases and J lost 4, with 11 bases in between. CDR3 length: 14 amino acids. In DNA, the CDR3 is TGTGCCAGTAGTACTTCACGAGGTAATCAGCCCCAGCATTTT. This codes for CASSTSRGNQPQHF. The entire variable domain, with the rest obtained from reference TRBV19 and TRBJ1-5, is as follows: DGGITQSPKYLFRKEGQNVTLSCEQNLNHDAMYWYRQDPGQGLRLIYYSQIVNDFQKGDIAEGYSVSREKKESFPLTVTSAQKNPTAFYLCASSTSRGNQPQHFGDGTRLSIL.

This CDR3 reads CASSFQGGRTQYF. CDR3 sequence (DNA): TGTGCCAGCAGCTTTCAAGGGGGCAGGACCCAGTACTTC. The chain is built from TRBV7-2 and TRBJ2-5, with TRBD1 identical over 7 bases. This CDR3 comprises 13 residues. Germline V gene sequence: CDR1 SGHTA, CDR2 FQGNSA. With 3 bases clipped from V and 7 bases from J, the junction kept 5 bases outside the gene matches.

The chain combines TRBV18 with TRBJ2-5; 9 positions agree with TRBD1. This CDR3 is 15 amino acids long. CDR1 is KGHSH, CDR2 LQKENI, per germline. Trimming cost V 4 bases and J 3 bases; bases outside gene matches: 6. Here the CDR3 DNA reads TGTGCCAGCTCACAAACAGGGGGCCGCGAAGAGACCCAGTACTTC. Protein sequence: CASSQTGGREETQYF.

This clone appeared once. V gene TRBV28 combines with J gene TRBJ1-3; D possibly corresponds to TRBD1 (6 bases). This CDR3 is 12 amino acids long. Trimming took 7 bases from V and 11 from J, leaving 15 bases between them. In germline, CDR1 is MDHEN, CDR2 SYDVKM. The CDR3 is CASTETGSPIYF. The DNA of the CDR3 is TGTGCCAGCACCGAGACAGGTTCTCCCATATATTTT.

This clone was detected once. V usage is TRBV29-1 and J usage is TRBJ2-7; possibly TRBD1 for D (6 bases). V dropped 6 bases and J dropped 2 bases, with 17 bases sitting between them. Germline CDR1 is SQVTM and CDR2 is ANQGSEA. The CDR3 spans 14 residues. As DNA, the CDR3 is TGCAGCGTGGTGTCGGGGACACCGCCCTACGAGCAGTACTTC. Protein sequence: CSVVSGTPPYEQYF.

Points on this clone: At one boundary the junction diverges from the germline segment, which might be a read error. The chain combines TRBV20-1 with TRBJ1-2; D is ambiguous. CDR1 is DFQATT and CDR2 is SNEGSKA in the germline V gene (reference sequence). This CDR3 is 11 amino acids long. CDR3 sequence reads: CSASAGSGHTF. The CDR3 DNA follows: TGCAGTGCTAGTGCGGGTTCTGGCCACACCTTC.

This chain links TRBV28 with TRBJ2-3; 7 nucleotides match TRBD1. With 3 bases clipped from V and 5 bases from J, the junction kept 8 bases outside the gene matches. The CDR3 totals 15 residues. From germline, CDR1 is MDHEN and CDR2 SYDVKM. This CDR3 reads CASSFEGGLKDTQYF. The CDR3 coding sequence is TGTGCCAGCAGTTTTGAAGGGGGCTTGAAAGATACGCAGTATTTT.

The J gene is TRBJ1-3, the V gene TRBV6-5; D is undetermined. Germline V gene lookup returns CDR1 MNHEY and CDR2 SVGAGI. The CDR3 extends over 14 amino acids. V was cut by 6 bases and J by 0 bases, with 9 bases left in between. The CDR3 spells CASSESYSGNTIYF. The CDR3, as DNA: TGTGCCAGCAGCGAGTCCTACTCTGGAAACACCATATATTTT.

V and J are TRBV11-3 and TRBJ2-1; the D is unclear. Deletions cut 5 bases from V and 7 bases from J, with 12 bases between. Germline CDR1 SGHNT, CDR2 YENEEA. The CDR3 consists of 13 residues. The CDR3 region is CASSPGFGNEQFF. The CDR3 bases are TGTGCCAGCAGCCCTGGGTTCGGGAATGAGCAGTTCTTC.

The CDR3 is CASSSPGQGSGNTIYF. In DNA form, the CDR3 reads TGTGCCAGCAGTTCCCCAGGACAGGGCTCTGGAAACACCATATATTTT. The chain couples TRBV28 to TRBJ1-3; 8 bases fit TRBD1. The V and J ends lost 4 bases and 0 bases, in that order; junction bases with no gene match: 5. This CDR3 is built from 16 residues. Germline V lookup: CDR1 MDHEN, CDR2 SYDVKM.

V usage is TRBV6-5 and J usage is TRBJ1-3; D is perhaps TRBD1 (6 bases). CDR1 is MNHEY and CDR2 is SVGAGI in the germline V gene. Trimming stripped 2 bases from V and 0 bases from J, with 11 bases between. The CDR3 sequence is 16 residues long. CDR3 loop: CASSYRRGYSGNTIYF. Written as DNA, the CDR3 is TGTGCCAGCAGTTACCGAAGGGGGTACTCTGGAAACACCATATATTTT.

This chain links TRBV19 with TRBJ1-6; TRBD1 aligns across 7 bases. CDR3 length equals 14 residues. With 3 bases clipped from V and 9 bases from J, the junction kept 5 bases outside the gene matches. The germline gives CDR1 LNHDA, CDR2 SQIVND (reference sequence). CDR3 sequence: CASSILQGVSPLHF. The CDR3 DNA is TGTGCCAGTAGTATTCTGCAGGGGGTTTCACCCCTCCACTTT. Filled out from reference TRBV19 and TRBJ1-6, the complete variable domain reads DGGITQSPKYLFRKEGQNVTLSCEQNLNHDAMYWYRQDPGQGLRLIYYSQIVNDFQKGDIAEGYSVSREKKESFPLTVTSAQKNPTAFYLCASSILQGVSPLHFGNGTRLTVT.

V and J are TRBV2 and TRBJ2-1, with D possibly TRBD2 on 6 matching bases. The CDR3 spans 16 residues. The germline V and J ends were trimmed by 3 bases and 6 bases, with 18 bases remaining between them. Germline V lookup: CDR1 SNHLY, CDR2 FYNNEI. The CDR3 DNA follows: TGTGCCAGCAGTGACCATGGGACTCAAATGTCCAATGAGCAGTTCTTC. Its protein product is CASSDHGTQMSNEQFF. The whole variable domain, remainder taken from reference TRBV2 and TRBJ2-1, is EPEVTQTPSHQVTQMGQEVILRCVPISNHLYFYWYRQILGQKVEFLVSFYNNEISEKSEIFDDQFSVERPDGSNFTLKIRSTKLEDSAMYFCASSDHGTQMSNEQFFGPGTRLTVL.

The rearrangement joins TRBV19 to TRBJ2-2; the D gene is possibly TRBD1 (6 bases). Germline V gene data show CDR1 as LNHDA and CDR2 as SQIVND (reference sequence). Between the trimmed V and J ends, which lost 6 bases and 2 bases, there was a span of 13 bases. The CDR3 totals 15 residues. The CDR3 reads CASRLGTLNTGELFF. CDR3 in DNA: TGTGCCAGTAGGCTTGGGACACTAAACACCGGGGAGCTGTTTTTT.

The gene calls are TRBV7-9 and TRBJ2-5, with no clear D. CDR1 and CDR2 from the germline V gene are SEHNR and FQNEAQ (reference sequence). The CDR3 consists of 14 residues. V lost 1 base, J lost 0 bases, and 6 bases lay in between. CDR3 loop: CASSLVTYQETQYF. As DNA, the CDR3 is TGTGCCAGCAGCTTAGTTACTTACCAAGAGACCCAGTACTTC.

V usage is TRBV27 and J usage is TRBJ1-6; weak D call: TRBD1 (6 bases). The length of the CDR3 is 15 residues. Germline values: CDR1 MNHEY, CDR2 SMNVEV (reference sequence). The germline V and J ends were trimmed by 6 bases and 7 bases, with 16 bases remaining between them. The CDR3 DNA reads TGTGCCAGCAGCCCGGGCAGGGGTTACAATTCACCCCTCCACTTT. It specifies CASSPGRGYNSPLHF.

CDR3 loop: CASSLAGTAKETQYF. The CDR3 coding sequence is TGCGCCAGCAGCTTGGCGGGGACAGCTAAAGAGACCCAGTACTTC. The rearrangement links TRBV5-1 to TRBJ2-5; 7 bases match TRBD1. This CDR3 comprises 15 residues. Germline lookup yields CDR1 SGHRS and CDR2 YFSETQ. With V trimmed by 0 bases and J by 3 bases, 5 bases remained unmatched. The full variable domain, its missing parts supplied by reference TRBV5-1 and TRBJ2-5, is KAGVTQTPRYLIKTRGQQVTLSCSPISGHRSVSWYQQTPGQGLQFLFEYFSETQRNKGNFPGRFSGRQFSNSRSEMNVSTLELGDSALYLCASSLAGTAKETQYFGPGTRLLVL.

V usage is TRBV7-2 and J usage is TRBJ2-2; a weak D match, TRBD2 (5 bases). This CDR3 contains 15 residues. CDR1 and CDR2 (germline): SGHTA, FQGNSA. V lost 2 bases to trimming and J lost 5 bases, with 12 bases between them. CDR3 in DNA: TGTGCCAGCAGCTTATCCCCCCCGGGGACCGGGGAGCTGTTTTTT. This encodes CASSLSPPGTGELFF.

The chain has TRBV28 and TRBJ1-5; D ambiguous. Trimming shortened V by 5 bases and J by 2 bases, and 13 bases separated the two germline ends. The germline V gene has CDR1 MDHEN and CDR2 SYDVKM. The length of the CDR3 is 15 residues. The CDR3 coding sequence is TGTGCCAGCAGTAGACAAATTCTCGGCAATCAGCCCCAGCATTTT. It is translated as CASSRQILGNQPQHF.

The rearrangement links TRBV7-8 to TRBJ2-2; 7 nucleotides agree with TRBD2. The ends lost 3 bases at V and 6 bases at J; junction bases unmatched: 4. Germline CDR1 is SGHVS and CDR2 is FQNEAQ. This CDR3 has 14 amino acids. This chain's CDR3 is CASSFGLVAGELFF. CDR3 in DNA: TGTGCCAGCAGCTTCGGACTAGTTGCCGGGGAGCTGTTTTTT.

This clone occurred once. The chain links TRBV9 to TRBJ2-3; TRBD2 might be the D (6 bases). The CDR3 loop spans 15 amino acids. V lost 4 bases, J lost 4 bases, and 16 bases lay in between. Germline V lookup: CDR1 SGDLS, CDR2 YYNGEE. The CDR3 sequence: CASSIRENAPDTQYF. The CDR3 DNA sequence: TGTGCCAGCAGCATCCGGGAGAATGCTCCAGATACGCAGTATTTT.

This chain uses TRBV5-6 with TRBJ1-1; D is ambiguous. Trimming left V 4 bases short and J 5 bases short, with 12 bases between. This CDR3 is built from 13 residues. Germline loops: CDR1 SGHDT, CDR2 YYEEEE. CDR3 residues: CASSPIPETEAFF. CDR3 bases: TGTGCCAGCAGCCCCATTCCCGAGACTGAAGCTTTCTTT.

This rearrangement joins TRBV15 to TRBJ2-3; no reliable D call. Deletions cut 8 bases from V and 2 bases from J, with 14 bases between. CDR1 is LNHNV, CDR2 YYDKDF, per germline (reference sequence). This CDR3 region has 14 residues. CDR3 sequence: CATRAREYTDTQYF. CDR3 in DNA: TGTGCCACCCGCGCTCGCGAATACACAGATACGCAGTATTTT.

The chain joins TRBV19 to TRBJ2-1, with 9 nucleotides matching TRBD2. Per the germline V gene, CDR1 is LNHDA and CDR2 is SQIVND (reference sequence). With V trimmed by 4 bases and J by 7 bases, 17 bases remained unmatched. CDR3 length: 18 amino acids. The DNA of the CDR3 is TGTGCCAGTAGTACCCTAGCGGGAATAACGTCGGGGGTAAATGAGCAGTTCTTC. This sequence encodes CASSTLAGITSGVNEQFF.

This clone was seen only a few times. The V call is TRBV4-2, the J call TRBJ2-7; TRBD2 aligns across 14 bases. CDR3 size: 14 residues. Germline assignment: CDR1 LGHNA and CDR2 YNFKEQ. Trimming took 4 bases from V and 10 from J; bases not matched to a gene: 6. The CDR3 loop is CASSRTGLAGDQYF. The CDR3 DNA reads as TGTGCCAGCAGCCGTACGGGACTAGCGGGAGACCAGTACTTC.